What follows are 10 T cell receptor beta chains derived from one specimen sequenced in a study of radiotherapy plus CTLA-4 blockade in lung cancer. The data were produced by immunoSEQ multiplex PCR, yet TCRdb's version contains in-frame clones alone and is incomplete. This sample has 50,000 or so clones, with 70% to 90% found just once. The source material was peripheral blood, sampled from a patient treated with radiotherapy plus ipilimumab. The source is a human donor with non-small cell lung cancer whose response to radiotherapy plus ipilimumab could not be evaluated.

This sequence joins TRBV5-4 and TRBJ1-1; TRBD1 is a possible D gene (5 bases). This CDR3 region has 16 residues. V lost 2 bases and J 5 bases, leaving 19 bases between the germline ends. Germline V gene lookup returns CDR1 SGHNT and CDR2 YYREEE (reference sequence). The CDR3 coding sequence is TGTGCCAGCAGCTTAGGGGCCGGGGGTAGTCGGACTGAAGCTTTCTTT. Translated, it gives CASSLGAGGSRTEAFF. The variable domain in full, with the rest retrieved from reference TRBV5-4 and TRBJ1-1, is ETGVTQSPTHLIKTRGQQVTLRCSSQSGHNTVSWYQQALGQGPQFIFQYYREEENGRGNFPPRFSGLQFPNYSSELNVNALELDDSALYLCASSLGAGGSRTEAFFGQGTRLTVV.

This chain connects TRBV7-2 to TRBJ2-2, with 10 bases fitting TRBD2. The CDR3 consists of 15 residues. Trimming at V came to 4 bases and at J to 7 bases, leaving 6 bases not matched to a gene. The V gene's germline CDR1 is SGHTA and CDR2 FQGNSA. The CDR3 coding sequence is TGTGCCAGCAGCTCGCTAGCGGGGGCTATCGGGGAGCTGTTTTTT. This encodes CASSSLAGAIGELFF. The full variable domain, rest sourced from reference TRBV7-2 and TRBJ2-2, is GAGVSQSPSNKVTEKGKDVELRCDPISGHTALYWYRQSLGQGLEFLIYFQGNSAPDKSGLPSDRFSAERTGGSVSTLTIQRTQQEDSAVYLCASSSLAGAIGELFFGEGSRLTVL.

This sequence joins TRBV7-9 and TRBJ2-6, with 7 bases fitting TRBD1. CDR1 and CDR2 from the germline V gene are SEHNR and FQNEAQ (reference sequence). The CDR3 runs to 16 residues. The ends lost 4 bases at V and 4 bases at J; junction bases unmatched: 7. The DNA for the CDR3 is TGTGCCAGCAGCTACGACAGGGCGCCCGGGGCCAACGTCCTGACTTTC. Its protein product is CASSYDRAPGANVLTF.

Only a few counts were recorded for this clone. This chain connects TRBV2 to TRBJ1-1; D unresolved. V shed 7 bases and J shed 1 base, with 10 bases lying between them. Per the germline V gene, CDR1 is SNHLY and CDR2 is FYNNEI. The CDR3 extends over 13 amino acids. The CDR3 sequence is CASTNSPNTEAFF. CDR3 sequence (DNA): TGTGCCAGCACCAACAGCCCGAACACTGAAGCTTTCTTT.

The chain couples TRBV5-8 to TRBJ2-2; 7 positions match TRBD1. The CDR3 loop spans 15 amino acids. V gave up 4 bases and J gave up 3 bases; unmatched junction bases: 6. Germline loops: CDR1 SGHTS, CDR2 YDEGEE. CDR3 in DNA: TGTGCCAGCAGCCCCGGGACAGACCACACCGGGGAGCTGTTTTTT. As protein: CASSPGTDHTGELFF. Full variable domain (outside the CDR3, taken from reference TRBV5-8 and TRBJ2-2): EAGVTQSPTHLIKTRGQQATLRCSPISGHTSVYWYQQALGLGLQFLLWYDEGEERNRGNFPPRFSGRQFPNYSSELNVNALELEDSALYLCASSPGTDHTGELFFGEGSRLTVL.

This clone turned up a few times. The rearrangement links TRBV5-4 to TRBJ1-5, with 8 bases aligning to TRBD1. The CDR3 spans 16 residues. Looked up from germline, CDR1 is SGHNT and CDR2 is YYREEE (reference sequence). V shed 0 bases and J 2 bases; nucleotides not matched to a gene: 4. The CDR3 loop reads CASSLDQGAGNQPQHF. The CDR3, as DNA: TGTGCCAGCAGCTTGGATCAGGGGGCGGGCAATCAGCCCCAGCATTTT.

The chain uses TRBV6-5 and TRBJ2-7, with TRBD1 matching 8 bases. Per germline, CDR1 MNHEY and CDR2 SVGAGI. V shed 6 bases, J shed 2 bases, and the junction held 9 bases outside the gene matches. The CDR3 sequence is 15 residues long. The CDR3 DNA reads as TGTGCCAGCAGACCGGACAGGGAGGCCCCCTACGAGCAGTACTTC. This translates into CASRPDREAPYEQYF.

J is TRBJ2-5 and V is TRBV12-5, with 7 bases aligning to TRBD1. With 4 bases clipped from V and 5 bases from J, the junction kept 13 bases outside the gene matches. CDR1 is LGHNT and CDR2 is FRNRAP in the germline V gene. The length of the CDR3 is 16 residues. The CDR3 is CASGSGTDTLRETQYF. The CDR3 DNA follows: TGTGCTAGTGGTTCGGGGACAGATACTCTCAGGGAGACCCAGTACTTC. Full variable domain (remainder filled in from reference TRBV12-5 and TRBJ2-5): DARVTQTPRHKVTEMGQEVTMRCQPILGHNTVFWYRQTMMQGLELLAYFRNRAPLDDSGMPKDRFSAEMPDATLATLKIQPSEPRDSAVYFCASGSGTDTLRETQYFGPGTRLLVL.

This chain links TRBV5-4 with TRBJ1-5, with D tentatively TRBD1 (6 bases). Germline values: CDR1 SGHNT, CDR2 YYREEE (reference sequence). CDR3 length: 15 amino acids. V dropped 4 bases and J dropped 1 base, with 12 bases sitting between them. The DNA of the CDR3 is TGTGCCAGCAGCATACAGGGCTCCAGCAATCAGCCCCAGCATTTT. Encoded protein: CASSIQGSSNQPQHF.

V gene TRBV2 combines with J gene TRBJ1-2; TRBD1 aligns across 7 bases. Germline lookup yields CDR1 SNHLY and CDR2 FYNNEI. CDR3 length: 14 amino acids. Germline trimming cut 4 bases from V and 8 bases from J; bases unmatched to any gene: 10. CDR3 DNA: TGTGCCAGCAGTGTGGGACAGACCTTCGGCGGCTACACCTTC. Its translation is CASSVGQTFGGYTF.